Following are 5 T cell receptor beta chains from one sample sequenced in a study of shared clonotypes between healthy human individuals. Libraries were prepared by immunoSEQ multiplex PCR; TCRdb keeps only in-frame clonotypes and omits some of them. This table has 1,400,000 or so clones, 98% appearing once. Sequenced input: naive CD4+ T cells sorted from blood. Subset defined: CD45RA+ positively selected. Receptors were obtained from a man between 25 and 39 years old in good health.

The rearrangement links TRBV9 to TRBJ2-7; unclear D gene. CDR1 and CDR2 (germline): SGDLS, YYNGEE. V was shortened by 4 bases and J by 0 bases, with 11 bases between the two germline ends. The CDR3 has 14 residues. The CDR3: CASSLMASSYEQYF. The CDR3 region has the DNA TGTGCCAGCAGCCTCATGGCCAGCTCCTACGAGCAGTACTTC. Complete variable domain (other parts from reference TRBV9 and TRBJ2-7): DSGVTQTPKHLITATGQRVTLRCSPRSGDLSVYWYQQSLDQGLQFLIQYYNGEERAKGNILERFSAQQFPDLHSELNLSSLELGDSALYFCASSLMASSYEQYFGPGTRLTVT.

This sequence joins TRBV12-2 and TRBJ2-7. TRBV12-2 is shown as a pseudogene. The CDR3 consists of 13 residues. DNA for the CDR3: TGTGCAAGTCGCTTAGCGGGGAACTACGAGCAGTACTTC. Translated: CASRLAGNYEQYF.

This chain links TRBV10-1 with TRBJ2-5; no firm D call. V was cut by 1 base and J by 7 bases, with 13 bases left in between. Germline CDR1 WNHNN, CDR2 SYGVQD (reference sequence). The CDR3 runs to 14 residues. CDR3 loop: CASSEWAFAGTQYF. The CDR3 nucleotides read TGCGCCAGCAGTGAGTGGGCATTCGCCGGGACCCAGTACTTC.

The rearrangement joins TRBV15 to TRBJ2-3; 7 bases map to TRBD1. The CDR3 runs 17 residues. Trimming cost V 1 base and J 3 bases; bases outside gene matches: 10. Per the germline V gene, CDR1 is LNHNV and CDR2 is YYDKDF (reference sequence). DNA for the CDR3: TGTGCCACCAGCAGAGGGGATTTCGGCAGGGGGACAGATACGCAGTATTTT. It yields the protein CATSRGDFGRGTDTQYF. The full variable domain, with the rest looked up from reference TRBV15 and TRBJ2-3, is DAMVIQNPRYQVTQFGKPVTLSCSQTLNHNVMYWYQQKSSQAPKLLFHYYDKDFNNEADTPDNFQSRRPNTSFCFLDIRSPGLGDTAMYLCATSRGDFGRGTDTQYFGPGTRLTVL.

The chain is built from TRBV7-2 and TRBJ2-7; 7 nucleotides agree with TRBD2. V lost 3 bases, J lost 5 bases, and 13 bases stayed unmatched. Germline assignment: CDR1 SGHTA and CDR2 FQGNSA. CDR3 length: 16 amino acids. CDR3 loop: CASSFISGDWGHEQYF. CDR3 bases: TGTGCCAGCAGCTTTATAAGCGGGGACTGGGGCCACGAGCAGTACTTC. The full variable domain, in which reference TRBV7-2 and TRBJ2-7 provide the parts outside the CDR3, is GAGVSQSPSNKVTEKGKDVELRCDPISGHTALYWYRQSLGQGLEFLIYFQGNSAPDKSGLPSDRFSAERTGGSVSTLTIQRTQQEDSAVYLCASSFISGDWGHEQYFGPGTRLTVT.